This section outlines one TCR beta chain sequence together with its context. The clone's antigen remains unknown. Base qualities are missing; no much larger clone stands one base away. Collaborating institutions collected whole blood in K2EDTA tubes following their own protocols. For TCRbeta analysis, collaborator samples were shipped as frozen whole blood, as isolated PBMCs, or as DNA extracted from either sample type. The CDR1 and CDR2 encoded by the germline V gene are MNHNS and SASEGT. The CDR3 runs 18 residues from the cysteine to the phenylalanine. Only the CDR3 DNA is retained, 54 bases long and in frame from the first base. V loses 2 bases, J loses 3 bases, and the germline ends lie 20 bases apart. This sample is part of a study of blood T cell repertoires in COVID-19 (dated by TCRdb to the early 2020s). For context, the study as a whole: The collaborator samples originated in the United States, Italy and Spain and spanned the acute and convalescent phases of COVID-19. The prospective study material was composed of cDNA or gDNA derived from T cells, B-cell-depleted T cells, or PBMCs. Sample metadata almost always included a de-identified subject ID, COVID-19 status, age in years and sex. Where HLA class I and class II types were available, the types were taken from metadata supplied by the sample provider, not from assay-based typing. The samples were drawn from the first 160 participants of the ongoing ImmuneRACE study and from about 1,200 subjects provided by 6 global collaborators. Subjects who had been exposed to COVID-19, were actively infected with it, or had recovered from it provided the deeply sampled blood TCRbeta repertoires that made up the dataset. The repertoires were released in a freely available public database intended as a resource for research on the immune response to SARS-CoV-2.

Findings and caveats that apply to the study as a whole: Clinical and demographic metadata were provided uncurated, with the amount varying by source and participant.

The immunoSEQ Assay, a bias-controlled multiplex PCR, was used to amplify TCRbeta CDR3 regions from genomic DNA. On the study's bioinformatics: Nucleated cell counts per sample were estimated from amplification of reference gene primers within the assay. To quantify the absolute abundance of each unique TCRbeta CDR3 rearrangement, sequence reads were collapsed and filtered. For each sample, productive Simpson clonality was calculated as the square root of Simpson's diversity index across productive rearrangements. Held by TCRdb, this immuneACCESS table contains in-frame sequences only and omits some clones. Under half of the omission traces to an unresolved V gene where checked; the cause of the rest is unknown. V, J and clone size derive from that table, while D and trimming were established from the DNA sequence. Counted in this sample were more than 150,000 clones; approximately 80% of them appeared once. The top ten clonotypes cover less than 3% of the sample.

The sequence was obtained from an older woman with acute or convalescent COVID-19. The sequence is built from TRBV6-1 and TRBJ1-3, with no confident D gene call. The source material was peripheral blood. The bases read TGTGCCAGCAGTGAACTGAGCCAGGCGCCTAAGTATGGAAACACCATATATTTT. It translates as CASSELSQAPKYGNTIYF.